These 20 T cell receptor beta chains came from one sample sequenced in a study of identical twins. MiXCR, run by TCRdb on the 5' RACE reads, gives a single entry per CDR3 protein. Found here are around 650,000 distinct CDR3 sequences, less than 9% of them singletons; the top ten hold 1.6%. These data were also filed under a second study, of yellow fever vaccine responses in identical twins.

The sequenced sample was PBMCs. The origin of the receptors is a young woman in good health.

This clonotype has just a few counts. V is TRBV5-1 and J is TRBJ2-5, with D perhaps TRBD1 (6 bases). This CDR3 contains 18 residues. Germline loops: CDR1 SGHRS, CDR2 YFSETQ. With 2 bases removed from V and 1 base from J, the gap between germline ends came to 21 bases. The CDR3 sequence: CASSLTSPRTALQETQYF. The CDR3 DNA is TGCGCCAGCAGCTTAACTTCCCCACGGACAGCACTCCAAGAGACCCAGTACTTC.

This rearrangement joins TRBV14 to TRBJ2-1, with D possibly being TRBD2 (6 bases). CDR1 and CDR2 (germline): SGHDN, FVKESK. V lost 1 base and J lost 3, with 16 bases in between. CDR3 size: 17 residues. The CDR3 protein is CASSQARDLNFYNEQFF. The CDR3 DNA reads as TGTGCCAGCAGCCAAGCTCGGGACTTGAACTTCTACAATGAGCAGTTCTTC.

The chain uses TRBV7-8 and TRBJ2-3, with D tentatively TRBD2 (6 bases). This CDR3 has 16 residues. The V gene's germline CDR1 is SGHVS and CDR2 FQNEAQ. The V end was cut by 1 base, the J end by 5 bases, with 16 bases between. The CDR3 region is CASSLEGGGSLDTQYF. CDR3 nucleotides: TGTGCCAGCAGCTTAGAGGGAGGAGGAAGCCTAGATACGCAGTATTTT. Variable domain in full (rest from reference TRBV7-8 and TRBJ2-3): GAGVSQSPRYKVAKRGQDVALRCDPISGHVSLFWYQQALGQGPEFLTYFQNEAQLDKSGLPSDRFFAERPEGSVSTLKIQRTQQEDSAVYLCASSLEGGGSLDTQYFGPGTRLTVL.

This clonotype has a count of ten or more. The rearrangement uses TRBV2 and TRBJ1-2; D is undetermined. The germline V and J ends were trimmed by 3 bases and 3 bases, with 8 bases remaining between them. CDR1 is SNHLY and CDR2 is FYNNEI in the germline V gene. The CDR3 is 13 residues long. CDR3 DNA: TGTGCCAGCAGTGAGTCTGGATACTATGGCTACACCTTC. Protein: CASSESGYYGYTF.

This chain uses TRBV2 with TRBJ2-1; 12 nucleotides match TRBD2. V gave up 7 bases and J gave up 0 bases; unmatched junction bases: 4. The CDR3 is made up of 16 amino acids. The germline CDR1 and CDR2 sequences are SNHLY and FYNNEI. The CDR3 nucleotides read TGTGCCAGCATCGTGACTAGCGGGAGCTCCTACAATGAGCAGTTCTTC. Translated, it gives CASIVTSGSSYNEQFF.

In this sample, this clonotype turned up many times. The chain is built from TRBV3-1 and TRBJ2-1; 8 nucleotides agree with TRBD2. V lost 3 bases to trimming and J lost 7 bases; unmatched junction nucleotides: 5. Per germline, CDR1 LGHDT and CDR2 YNNKEL (reference sequence). This CDR3 contains 14 residues. The CDR3 protein is CASSHQRGLNEQFF. CDR3 DNA: TGTGCCAGCAGCCACCAGCGGGGGTTAAATGAGCAGTTCTTC.

This clonotype was counted a few times. The V and J genes are TRBV20-1 and TRBJ2-1; D gene unclear. Trimming shortened V by 6 bases and J by 7 bases, and 13 bases separated the two germline ends. The germline V gene has CDR1 DFQATT and CDR2 SNEGSKA (reference sequence). The CDR3 totals 12 residues. The CDR3 region is CSAIWQSNEQFF. In nucleotides, the CDR3 is TGCAGTGCCATTTGGCAGTCAAATGAGCAGTTCTTC.

This clonotype was counted many times. The chain links TRBV7-9 to TRBJ2-2; perhaps TRBD1 as D (5 bases). Trimming took off 5 bases at V and 0 bases at J, with 7 bases between the two ends. Looked up from germline, CDR1 is SEHNR and CDR2 is FQNEAQ (reference sequence). This CDR3 has 14 residues. The DNA for the CDR3 is TGTGCCAGCAGCGTGACAGCGAACACCGGGGAGCTGTTTTTT. It translates to CASSVTANTGELFF.

V usage is TRBV6-1 and J usage is TRBJ1-6; 7 bases fit TRBD1. Trimming at V came to 6 bases and at J to 1 base, leaving 9 bases not matched to a gene. CDR1 MNHNS and CDR2 SASEGT come from the germline V gene. The length of the CDR3 is 17 residues. The DNA for the CDR3 is TGTGCCAGCAGCGGGACAGTAAAGGGATCCTATAATTCACCCCTCCACTTT. Its translation is CASSGTVKGSYNSPLHF.

In this sample, this clonotype turned up a few times. The V call is TRBV29-1, the J call TRBJ2-1, with 7 nucleotides matching TRBD2. Germline V gene data show CDR1 as SQVTM and CDR2 as ANQGSEA. J was trimmed by 0 bases and V by 1 base; bases with no gene match: 3. The CDR3 extends over 15 amino acids. The CDR3 loop reads CSVEASGRSYNEQFF. Written as DNA, the CDR3 is TGCAGCGTTGAAGCTAGCGGACGCTCCTACAATGAGCAGTTCTTC.

This clonotype has at least ten counts. The chain combines TRBV10-3 with TRBJ2-7, with 7 bases identical to TRBD2. The CDR3 is 15 amino acids. Losses at the gene ends were 6 bases for V and 1 base for J; bases not matched to a gene: 9. CDR1 is ENHRY, CDR2 SYGVKD, per germline. CDR3 region: CAISVGLEGSYEQYF. CDR3 nucleotides: TGTGCCATCAGCGTAGGACTAGAGGGATCCTACGAGCAGTACTTC.

This clonotype has ten or more counts. The rearrangement uses TRBV5-1 and TRBJ1-2; D unresolved. The V gene's germline CDR1 is SGHRS and CDR2 YFSETQ. This CDR3 is built from 14 residues. V lost 0 bases and J 3 bases, leaving 9 bases between the germline ends. The DNA for the CDR3 is TGCGCCAGCAGCTTGGATGTCGCCTACTATGGCTACACCTTC. It yields the protein CASSLDVAYYGYTF.

Turning to this clonotype: A read error may explain this, as a much larger clone is one base away. The gene calls are TRBV2 and TRBJ2-3; D possibly matches TRBD1 or TRBD2 (6 bases each). In germline, CDR1 is SNHLY, CDR2 FYNNEI. The length of the CDR3 is 18 residues. Trimming removed 10 bases at V and 1 base at J, with 27 bases between. The DNA of the CDR3 is TGTGCCATCAGCCGAAGGGGGGCTAGTCTTCCCCGCACAGATACGCAGTATTTT. Protein: CAISRRGASLPRTDTQYF.

The sample holds many counts of this clonotype. The chain carries TRBV5-1 and TRBJ2-3; 10 bases line up with TRBD1. Germline-derived CDR1 and CDR2 are SGHRS and YFSETQ. The CDR3 sequence is 18 residues long. J gave up 1 base and V 1 base, and 9 bases lay outside the gene matches. The chain's CDR3 is CASSLSPAGTGGTDTQYF. For the CDR3, the DNA is TGCGCCAGCAGCTTGAGCCCTGCTGGGACAGGGGGCACAGATACGCAGTATTTT.

This clonotype was recorded many times. The rearrangement links TRBV5-6 to TRBJ2-7, with 7 bases identical to TRBD1. The ends lost 5 bases at V and 4 bases at J; junction bases unmatched: 3. The CDR3 has 12 residues. The germline V gene has CDR1 SGHDT and CDR2 YYEEEE. The CDR3 DNA sequence: TGTGCCAGCAGTCGGACAGGATACGAGCAGTACGTC. This codes for CASSRTGYEQYV.

This chain links TRBV29-1 with TRBJ2-3; D possibly corresponds to TRBD2 (5 bases). With 4 bases removed from V and 4 bases from J, the gap between germline ends came to 27 bases. The CDR3 has 18 residues. CDR1 is SQVTM, CDR2 ANQGSEA, per germline. As DNA, the CDR3 is TGCAGCGTTGTGTTTTATACTAGACCGGGCGGTAACGCAGATACGCAGTATTTT. Translating gives CSVVFYTRPGGNADTQYF.

This clonotype was detected only a few times. The chain is built from TRBV11-2 and TRBJ2-7; 8 bases fit TRBD2. Looked up from germline, CDR1 is SGHAT and CDR2 is FQNNGV. CDR3 length equals 15 residues. J gave up 2 bases and V 5 bases, and 8 bases lay outside the gene matches. CDR3 loop: CASSVAGGGPYEQYV. Written as DNA, the CDR3 is TGTGCCAGCAGCGTCGCTGGCGGGGGGCCCTACGAGCAGTACGTC.

This clonotype was seen many times. The chain joins TRBV6-6 to TRBJ2-1; D is undetermined. The CDR3 covers 13 residues. The germline V and J ends were trimmed by 2 bases and 3 bases, with 5 bases remaining between them. CDR1 MNHNY and CDR2 SVGAGI come from the germline V gene (reference sequence). CDR3 sequence: CASSYQDYNEQFF. DNA for the CDR3: TGTGCCAGCAGTTACCAGGACTACAATGAGCAGTTCTTC.

This clonotype was seen more than once but under ten times. The chain employs TRBV12-3 or TRBV12-4 and TRBJ2-2, with unresolved D. The V gene lost 7 bases and the J gene lost 1 base, with 13 bases spanning the gap. The CDR3 loop spans 15 amino acids. CDR3 sequence reads: CASKFLSGNTGELFF. CDR3 coding DNA: TGTGCCAGCAAGTTTTTATCAGGGAACACCGGGGAGCTGTTTTTT.

This clonotype was observed a handful of times. CDR3: CAISERTYGEAFF. CDR3 DNA: TGTGCCATCAGTGAGCGAACTTATGGTGAAGCTTTCTTT. The rearrangement uses TRBV10-3 and TRBJ1-1; no definite D call. The CDR3 length is 13 residues. Trimming removed 2 bases at V and 7 bases at J, with 11 bases between. The germline gives CDR1 ENHRY, CDR2 SYGVKD.